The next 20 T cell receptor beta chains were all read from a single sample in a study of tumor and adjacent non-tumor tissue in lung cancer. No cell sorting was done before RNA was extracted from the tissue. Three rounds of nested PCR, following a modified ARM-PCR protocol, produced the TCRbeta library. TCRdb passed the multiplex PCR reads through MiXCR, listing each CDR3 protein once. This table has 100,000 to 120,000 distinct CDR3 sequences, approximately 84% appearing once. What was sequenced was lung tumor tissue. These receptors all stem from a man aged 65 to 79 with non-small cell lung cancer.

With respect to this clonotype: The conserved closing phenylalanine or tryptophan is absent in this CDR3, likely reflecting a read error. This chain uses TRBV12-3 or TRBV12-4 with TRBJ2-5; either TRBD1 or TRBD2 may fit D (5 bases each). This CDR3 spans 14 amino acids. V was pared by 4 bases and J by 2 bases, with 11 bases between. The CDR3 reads CASSSRDRQETQYL. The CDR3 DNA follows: TGTGCCAGCAGTTCTAGGGACCGACAAGAGACCCAGTACCTC.

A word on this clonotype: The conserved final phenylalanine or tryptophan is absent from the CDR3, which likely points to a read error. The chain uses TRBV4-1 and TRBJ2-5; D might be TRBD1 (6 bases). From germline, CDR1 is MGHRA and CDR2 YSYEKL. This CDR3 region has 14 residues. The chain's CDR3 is CTNSQQWGQETQYI. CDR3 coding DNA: TGCACCAACAGCCAACAGTGGGGGCAAGAGACTCAGTACATC.

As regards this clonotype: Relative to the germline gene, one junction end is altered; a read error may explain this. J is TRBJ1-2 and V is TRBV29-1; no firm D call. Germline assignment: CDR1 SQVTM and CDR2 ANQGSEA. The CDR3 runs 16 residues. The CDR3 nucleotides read TGCAACGTTGTCCCCTATCAATCCTCGGGAGAAGATGGCTACGTCTTC. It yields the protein CNVVPYQSSGEDGYVF.

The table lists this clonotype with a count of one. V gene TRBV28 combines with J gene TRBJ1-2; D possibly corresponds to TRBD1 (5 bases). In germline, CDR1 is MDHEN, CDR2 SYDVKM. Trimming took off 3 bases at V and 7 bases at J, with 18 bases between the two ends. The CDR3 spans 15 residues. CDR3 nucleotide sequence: TGTGCCAGCAGTTTTTTCGTGGGATGGGGCAGTGGCTACACCTTC. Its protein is CASSFFVGWGSGYTF.

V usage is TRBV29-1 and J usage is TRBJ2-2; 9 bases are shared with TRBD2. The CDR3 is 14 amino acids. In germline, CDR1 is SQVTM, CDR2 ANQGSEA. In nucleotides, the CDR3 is TGCAGTGCTGTCGTAGCGGGGGACACCGGGGAGCTGTTTTTT. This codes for CSAVVAGDTGELFF.

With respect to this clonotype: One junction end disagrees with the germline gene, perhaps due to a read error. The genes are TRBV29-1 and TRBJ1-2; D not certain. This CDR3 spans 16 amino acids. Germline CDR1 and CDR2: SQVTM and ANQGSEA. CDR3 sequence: CNVVPYQSSGEDGYTF. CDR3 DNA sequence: TGCAACGTTGTCCCATATCAATCATCGGGAGAAGATGGCTACACATTC.

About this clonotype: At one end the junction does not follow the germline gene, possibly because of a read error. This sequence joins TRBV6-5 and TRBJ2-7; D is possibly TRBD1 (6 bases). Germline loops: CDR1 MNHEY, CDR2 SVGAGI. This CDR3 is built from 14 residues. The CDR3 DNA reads TGTGCCAGCGATTACGTGAGGGGGACCTACGAACAGTACTTC. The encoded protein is CASDYVRGTYEQYF.

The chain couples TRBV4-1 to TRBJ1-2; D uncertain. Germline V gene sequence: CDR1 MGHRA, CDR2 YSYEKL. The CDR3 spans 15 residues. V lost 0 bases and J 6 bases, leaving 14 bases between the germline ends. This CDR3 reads CASSQDVHFFDGYTF. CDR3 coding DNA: TGCGCCAGCAGCCAAGATGTGCACTTTTTTGATGGCTACACCTTC.

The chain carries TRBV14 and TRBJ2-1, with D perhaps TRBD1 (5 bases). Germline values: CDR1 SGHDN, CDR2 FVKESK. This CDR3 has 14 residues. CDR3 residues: CGSNIQGPYNEQFF. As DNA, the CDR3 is TGTGGTAGCAACATCCAGGGCCCTTACAATGAGCAGTTCTTC.

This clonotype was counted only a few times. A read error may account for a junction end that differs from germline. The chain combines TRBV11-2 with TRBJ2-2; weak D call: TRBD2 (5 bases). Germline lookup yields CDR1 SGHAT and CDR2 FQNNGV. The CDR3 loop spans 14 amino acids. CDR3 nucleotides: TGTGCCAGCAACCTGGATAGTCAGTCCGGGGAGTTGTTTTTT. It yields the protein CASNLDSQSGELFF.

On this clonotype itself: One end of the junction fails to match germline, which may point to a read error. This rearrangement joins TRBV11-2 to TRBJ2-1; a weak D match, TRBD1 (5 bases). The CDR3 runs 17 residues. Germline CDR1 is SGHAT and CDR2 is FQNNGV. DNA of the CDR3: TGTACCAGCGTTTGGGGCTCCAACGCCGCCTCGTACAATGAGCAGTTCTTC. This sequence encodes CTSVWGSNAASYNEQFF.

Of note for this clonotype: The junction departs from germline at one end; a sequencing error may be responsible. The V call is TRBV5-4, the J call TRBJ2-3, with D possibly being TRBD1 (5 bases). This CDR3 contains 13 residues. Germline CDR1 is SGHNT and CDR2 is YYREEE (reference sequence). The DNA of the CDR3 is TGTGCTAGCAGTTTACAGGCTCCAGATACACAGTATTTT. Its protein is CASSLQAPDTQYF.

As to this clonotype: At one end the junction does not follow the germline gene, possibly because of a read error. The CDR3 DNA is TGTGCCAACAGCCTAACCCCAGGCTCAAATACGCGGTATTTT. Translation: CANSLTPGSNTRYF. The rearrangement uses TRBV11-2 and TRBJ2-3, with D uncertain. The CDR3 runs 14 residues. The germline CDR1 and CDR2 sequences are SGHAT and FQNNGV.

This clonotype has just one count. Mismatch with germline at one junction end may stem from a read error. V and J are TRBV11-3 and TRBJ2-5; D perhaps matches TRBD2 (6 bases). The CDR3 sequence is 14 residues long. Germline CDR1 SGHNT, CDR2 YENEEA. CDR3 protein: CVSASGWGREIQYF. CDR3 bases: TGTGTCAGCGCTTCCGGCTGGGGACGGGAGATCCAGTACTTC.

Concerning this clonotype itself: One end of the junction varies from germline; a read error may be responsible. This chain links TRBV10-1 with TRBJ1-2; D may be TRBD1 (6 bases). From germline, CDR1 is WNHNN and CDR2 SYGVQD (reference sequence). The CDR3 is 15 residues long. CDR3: CASIESTGQPYGYTF. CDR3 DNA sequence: TGTGCGAGCATTGAGTCGACAGGCCAACCCTATGGCTACACCTTC.

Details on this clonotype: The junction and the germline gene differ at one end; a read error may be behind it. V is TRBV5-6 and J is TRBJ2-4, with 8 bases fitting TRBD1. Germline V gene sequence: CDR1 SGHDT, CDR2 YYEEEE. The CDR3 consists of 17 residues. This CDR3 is CANSANETGVVGNIQYF. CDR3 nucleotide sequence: TGTGCCAACAGCGCTAACGAGACAGGGGTCGTTGGAAACATTCAGTACTTC.

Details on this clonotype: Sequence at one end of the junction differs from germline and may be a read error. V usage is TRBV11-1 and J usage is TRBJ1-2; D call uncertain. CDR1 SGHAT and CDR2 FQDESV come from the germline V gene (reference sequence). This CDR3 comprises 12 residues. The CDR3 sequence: CASTLCRYGYTF. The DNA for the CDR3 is TGTGCTAGCACCTTATGCAGATATGGCTACACCTTC.

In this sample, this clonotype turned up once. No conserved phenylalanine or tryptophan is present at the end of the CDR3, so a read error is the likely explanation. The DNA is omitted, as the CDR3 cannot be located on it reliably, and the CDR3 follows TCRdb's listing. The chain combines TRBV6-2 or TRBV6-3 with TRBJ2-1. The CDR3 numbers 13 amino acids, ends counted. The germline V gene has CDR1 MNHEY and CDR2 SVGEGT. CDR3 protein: CASARGFYNEQSV.

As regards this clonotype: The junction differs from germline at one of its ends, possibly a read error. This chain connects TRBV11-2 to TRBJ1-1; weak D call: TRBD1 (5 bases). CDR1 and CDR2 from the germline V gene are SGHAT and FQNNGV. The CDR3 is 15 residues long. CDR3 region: CASSLHEAGNTEAFF. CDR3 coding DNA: TGTGCCAGCAGCTTACACGAGGCAGGGAACACTGAAGCTTTCTTC.

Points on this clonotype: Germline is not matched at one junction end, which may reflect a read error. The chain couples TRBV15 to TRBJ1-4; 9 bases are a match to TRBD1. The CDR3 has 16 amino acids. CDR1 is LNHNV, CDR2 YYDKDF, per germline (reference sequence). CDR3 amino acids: CATGTKKGQGDEKLFF. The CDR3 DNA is TGTGCCACCGGCACAAAAAAGGGACAGGGTGATGAAAAATTGTTTTTT.